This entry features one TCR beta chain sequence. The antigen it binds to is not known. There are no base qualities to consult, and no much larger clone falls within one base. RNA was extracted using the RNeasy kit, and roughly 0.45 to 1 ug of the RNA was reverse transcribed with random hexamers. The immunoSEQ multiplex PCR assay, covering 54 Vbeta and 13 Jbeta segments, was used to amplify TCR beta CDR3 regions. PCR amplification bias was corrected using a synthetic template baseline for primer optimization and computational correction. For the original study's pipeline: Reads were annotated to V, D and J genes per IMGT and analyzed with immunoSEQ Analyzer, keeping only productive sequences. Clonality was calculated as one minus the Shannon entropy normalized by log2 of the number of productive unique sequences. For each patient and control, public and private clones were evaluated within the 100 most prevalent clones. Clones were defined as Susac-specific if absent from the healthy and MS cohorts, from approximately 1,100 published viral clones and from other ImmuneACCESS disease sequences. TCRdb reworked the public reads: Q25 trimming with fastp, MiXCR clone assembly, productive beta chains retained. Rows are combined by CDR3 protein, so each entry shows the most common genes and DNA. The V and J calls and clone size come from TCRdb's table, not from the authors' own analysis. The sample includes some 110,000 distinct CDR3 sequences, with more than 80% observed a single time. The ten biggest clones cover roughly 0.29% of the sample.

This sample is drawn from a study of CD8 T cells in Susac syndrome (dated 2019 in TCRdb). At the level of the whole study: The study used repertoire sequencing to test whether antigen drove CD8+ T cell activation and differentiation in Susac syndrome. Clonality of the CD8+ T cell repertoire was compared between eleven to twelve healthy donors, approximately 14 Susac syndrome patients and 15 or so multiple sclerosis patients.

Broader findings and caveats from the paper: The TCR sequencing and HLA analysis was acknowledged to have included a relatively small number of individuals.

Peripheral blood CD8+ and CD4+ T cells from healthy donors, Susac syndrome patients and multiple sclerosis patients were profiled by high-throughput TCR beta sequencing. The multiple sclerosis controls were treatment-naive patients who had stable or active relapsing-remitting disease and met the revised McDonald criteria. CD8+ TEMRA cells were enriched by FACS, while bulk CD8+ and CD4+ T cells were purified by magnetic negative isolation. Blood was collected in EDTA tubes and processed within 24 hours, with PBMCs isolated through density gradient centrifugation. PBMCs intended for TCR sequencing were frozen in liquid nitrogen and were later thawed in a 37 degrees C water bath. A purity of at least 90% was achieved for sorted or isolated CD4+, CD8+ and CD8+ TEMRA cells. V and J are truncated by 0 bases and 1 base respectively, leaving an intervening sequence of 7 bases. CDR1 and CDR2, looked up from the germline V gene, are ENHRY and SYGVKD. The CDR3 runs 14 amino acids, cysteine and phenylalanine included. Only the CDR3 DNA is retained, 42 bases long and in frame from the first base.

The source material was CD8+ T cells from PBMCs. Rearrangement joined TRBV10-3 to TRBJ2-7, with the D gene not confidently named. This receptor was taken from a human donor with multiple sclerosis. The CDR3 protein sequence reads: CAISESVSSYEQYF. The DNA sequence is TGTGCCATCAGTGAGTCGGTATCTTCCTACGAGCAGTACTTC.